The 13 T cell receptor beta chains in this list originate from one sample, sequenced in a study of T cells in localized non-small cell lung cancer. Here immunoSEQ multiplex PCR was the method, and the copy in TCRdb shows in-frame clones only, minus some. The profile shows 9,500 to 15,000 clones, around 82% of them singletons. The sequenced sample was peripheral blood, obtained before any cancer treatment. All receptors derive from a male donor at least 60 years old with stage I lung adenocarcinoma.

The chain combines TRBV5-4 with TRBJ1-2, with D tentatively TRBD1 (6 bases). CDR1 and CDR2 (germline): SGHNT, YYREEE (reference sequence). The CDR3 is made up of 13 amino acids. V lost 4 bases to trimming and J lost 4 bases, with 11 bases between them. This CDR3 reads CASSPPGAYGYTF. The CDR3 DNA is TGTGCCAGCAGCCCCCCAGGGGCCTATGGCTACACCTTC.

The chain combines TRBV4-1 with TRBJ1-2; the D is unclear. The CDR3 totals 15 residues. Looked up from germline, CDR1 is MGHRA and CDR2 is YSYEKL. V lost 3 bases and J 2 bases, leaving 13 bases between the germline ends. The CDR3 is CASSHSKGLNYGYTF. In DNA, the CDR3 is TGCGCCAGCAGCCATAGTAAGGGTTTAAACTATGGCTACACCTTC.

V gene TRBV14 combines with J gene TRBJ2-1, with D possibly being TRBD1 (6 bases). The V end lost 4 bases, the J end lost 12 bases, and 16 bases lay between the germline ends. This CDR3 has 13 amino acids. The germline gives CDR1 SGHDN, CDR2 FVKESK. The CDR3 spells CASSPFAGTPQFF. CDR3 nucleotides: TGTGCCAGCAGCCCCTTCGCCGGGACACCGCAGTTCTTC.

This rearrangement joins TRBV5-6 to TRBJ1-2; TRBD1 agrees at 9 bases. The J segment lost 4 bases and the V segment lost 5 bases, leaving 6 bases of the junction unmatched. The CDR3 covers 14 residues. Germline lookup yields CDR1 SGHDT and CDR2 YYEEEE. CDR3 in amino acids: CASRDRGVSYGYTF. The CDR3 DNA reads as TGTGCCAGCAGGGACAGGGGAGTTTCCTATGGCTACACCTTC. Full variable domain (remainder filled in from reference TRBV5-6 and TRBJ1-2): DAGVTQSPTHLIKTRGQQVTLRCSPKSGHDTVSWYQQALGQGPQFIFQYYEEEERQRGNFPDRFSGHQFPNYSSELNVNALLLGDSALYLCASRDRGVSYGYTFGSGTRLTVV.

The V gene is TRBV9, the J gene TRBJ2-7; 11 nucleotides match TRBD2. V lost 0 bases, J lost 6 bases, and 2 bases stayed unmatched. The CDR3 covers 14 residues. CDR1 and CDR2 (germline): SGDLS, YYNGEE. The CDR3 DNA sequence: TGTGCCAGCAGCGTAGGCCTAGCGGGAGGCGAGCAGTACTTC. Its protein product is CASSVGLAGGEQYF.

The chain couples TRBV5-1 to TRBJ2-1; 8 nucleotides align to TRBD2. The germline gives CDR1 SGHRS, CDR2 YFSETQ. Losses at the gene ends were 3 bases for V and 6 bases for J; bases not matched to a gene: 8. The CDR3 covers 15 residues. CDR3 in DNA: TGCGCCAGCAGCTCTCGTCAAGCGGGAGCCAATGAGCAGTTCTTC. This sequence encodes CASSSRQAGANEQFF.

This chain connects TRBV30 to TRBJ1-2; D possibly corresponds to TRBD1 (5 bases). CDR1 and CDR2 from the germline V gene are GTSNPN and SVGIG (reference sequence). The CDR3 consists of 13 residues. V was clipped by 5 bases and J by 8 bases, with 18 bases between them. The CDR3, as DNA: TGTGCCTGGTCCCTCTCCCAGGGAACCGGCTACACCTTC. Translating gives CAWSLSQGTGYTF.

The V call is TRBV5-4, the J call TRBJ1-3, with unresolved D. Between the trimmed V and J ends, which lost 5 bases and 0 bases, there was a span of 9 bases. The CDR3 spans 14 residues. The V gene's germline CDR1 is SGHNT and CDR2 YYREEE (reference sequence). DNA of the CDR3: TGTGCCAGCAGTCTCGGTTTCTCTGGAAACACCATATATTTT. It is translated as CASSLGFSGNTIYF.

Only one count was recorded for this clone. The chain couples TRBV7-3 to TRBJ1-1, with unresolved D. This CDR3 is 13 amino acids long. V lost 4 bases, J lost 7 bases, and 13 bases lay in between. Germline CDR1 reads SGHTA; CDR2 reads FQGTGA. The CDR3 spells CASSSGPGYEAFF. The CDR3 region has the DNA TGTGCCAGCAGCTCTGGGCCGGGGTATGAAGCTTTCTTT.

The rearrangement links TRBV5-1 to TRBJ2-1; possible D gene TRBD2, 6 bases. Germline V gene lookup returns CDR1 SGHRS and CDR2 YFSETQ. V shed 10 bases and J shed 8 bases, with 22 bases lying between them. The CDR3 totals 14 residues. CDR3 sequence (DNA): TGCGCCTCCTTGAACAGACTAGGATGGGATGAGCAGTTCTTC. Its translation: CASLNRLGWDEQFF.

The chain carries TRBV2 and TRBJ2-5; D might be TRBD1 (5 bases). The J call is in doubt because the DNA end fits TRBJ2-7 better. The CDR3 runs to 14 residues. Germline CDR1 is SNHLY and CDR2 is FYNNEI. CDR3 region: CASSERTGAYEQYF. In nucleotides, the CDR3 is TGTGCCAGCAGTGAGAGAACAGGCGCCTACGAGCAGTACTTC.

CDR3 in amino acids: CASSEQGGDSNGYTF. CDR3 sequence (DNA): TGCGCCAGCAGCGAACAGGGAGGAGATAGTAATGGCTACACCTTC. The chain joins TRBV5-1 to TRBJ1-2, with a tentative D call TRBD1 (6 bases). The V and J ends lost 4 bases and 6 bases respectively, with 19 bases between them. The CDR3 sequence is 15 residues long. Germline CDR1 SGHRS, CDR2 YFSETQ.

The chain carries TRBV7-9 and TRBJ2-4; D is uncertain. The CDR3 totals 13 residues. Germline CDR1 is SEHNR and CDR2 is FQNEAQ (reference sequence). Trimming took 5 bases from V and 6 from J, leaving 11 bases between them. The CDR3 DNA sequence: TGTGCCAGCAGCCCCAACAGCAGAAACATTCAGTACTTC. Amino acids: CASSPNSRNIQYF.